Presented here are 18 T cell receptor beta chains from one specimen sequenced in a study of T cell clones after liver transplantation. Sequencing used immunoSEQ multiplex PCR; TCRdb keeps in-frame clones, though not all of them. This sample has around 77,000 clones, with approximately 80% found just once. Material: CD4+ T cells from blood, obtained 12 months after liver transplant. The receptor set was obtained from a human patient who received a liver transplant. Some of the T cells may derive from the graft donor.

This chain uses TRBV10-3 with TRBJ2-7; maybe TRBD2 (6 bases). The CDR3 is 14 residues long. Germline CDR1 reads ENHRY; CDR2 reads SYGVKD. Trimming left V 6 bases short and J 0 bases short, with 12 bases between. In nucleotides, the CDR3 is TGTGCCATCAGGGCGAGCGGGCCCTCCTACGAGCAGTACTTC. It yields the protein CAIRASGPSYEQYF.

The chain couples TRBV29-1 to TRBJ2-4; the D gene is possibly TRBD1 (6 bases). This CDR3 contains 14 residues. Germline loops: CDR1 SQVTM, CDR2 ANQGSEA. V was cut by 2 bases and J by 3 bases, with 11 bases left in between. CDR3 sequence (DNA): TGCAGCGTTGAAATAAACAGGGTCAAAAACATTCAGTACTTC. This codes for CSVEINRVKNIQYF.

In this sample, this clone turned up a few times. As DNA, the CDR3 is TGTGCCATCAGTGGTATCAAAGCGGGAGCCTACGAGCAGTACTTC. Its translation is CAISGIKAGAYEQYF. The chain recombines TRBV10-3 with TRBJ2-7, with TRBD2 matching over 8 bases. CDR3 length equals 15 residues. Germline CDR1 and CDR2: ENHRY and SYGVKD. V shed 4 bases and J 2 bases; nucleotides not matched to a gene: 7.

J is TRBJ1-3 and V is TRBV7-6; TRBD1 might be the D (5 bases). V was pared by 2 bases and J by 0 bases, with 14 bases between. The CDR3 is 17 amino acids. Per the germline V gene, CDR1 is SGHVS and CDR2 is FNYEAQ. This CDR3 is CASSLNTGEISGNTIYF. The CDR3 nucleotides read TGTGCCAGCAGCTTAAACACAGGCGAAATCTCTGGAAACACCATATATTTT.

The genes are TRBV4-1 and TRBJ1-1, with 7 bases that match TRBD1. The CDR3 has 13 residues. V was pared by 2 bases and J by 8 bases, with 5 bases of the junction left unmatched. Per germline, CDR1 MGHRA and CDR2 YSYEKL. CDR3 bases: TGCGCCAGCAGCCAACCCGACAGGGAGGAAGCTTTCTTT. Its translation: CASSQPDREEAFF.

The chain couples TRBV18 to TRBJ2-7; maybe TRBD1 (6 bases). Trimming took 3 bases from V and 3 from J, leaving 9 bases between them. The germline V gene has CDR1 KGHSH and CDR2 LQKENI. The length of the CDR3 is 13 residues. This CDR3 is CASSPQQGYEQYF. The DNA of the CDR3 is TGTGCCAGCTCACCTCAACAGGGCTACGAGCAGTACTTC.

CDR3 protein: CASSPGMTGYSYEQYF. CDR3 DNA sequence: TGTGCCAGCAGCCCAGGCATGACAGGGTACTCCTACGAGCAGTACTTC. The chain uses TRBV7-2 and TRBJ2-7; 7 bases agree with TRBD1. The CDR3 has 16 residues. The germline V gene has CDR1 SGHTA and CDR2 FQGNSA. The V segment lost 5 bases and the J segment 0 bases; nucleotides outside the gene matches: 10.

This clone was seen only once. CDR3 nucleotides: TGTGCCAGCAGCTCCCGAACAGGGAAAAACACTGAAGCTTTCTTT. Encoded protein: CASSSRTGKNTEAFF. This rearrangement joins TRBV11-1 to TRBJ1-1; D is possibly TRBD1 (6 bases). This CDR3 has 15 residues. V was shortened by 4 bases and J by 2 bases, with 14 bases between the two germline ends. Germline assignment: CDR1 SGHAT and CDR2 FQDESV (reference sequence).

This clone was seen once. The rearrangement joins TRBV28 to TRBJ1-2; D unresolved. Germline values: CDR1 MDHEN, CDR2 SYDVKM. This CDR3 has 14 amino acids. Trimming removed 4 bases at V and 5 bases at J, with 14 bases between. This CDR3 reads CASSSLRDGYGYTF. As DNA, the CDR3 is TGTGCCAGCAGTTCTCTCCGTGACGGGTATGGCTACACCTTC.

In this sample, this clone turned up a few times. This chain uses TRBV9 with TRBJ2-7; tentative D call: TRBD2 (5 bases). This CDR3 is 17 amino acids long. V dropped 5 bases and J dropped 1 base, with 22 bases sitting between them. CDR1 and CDR2 (germline): SGDLS, YYNGEE. CDR3 nucleotide sequence: TGTGCCAGCAGGCGAGGAGAGGAGGCGTCCAATTCCTACGAGCAGTACTTC. Its protein is CASRRGEEASNSYEQYF.

This clone has only one observation. J is TRBJ2-3 and V is TRBV5-1, with TRBD1 as a possible D gene (5 bases). Per germline, CDR1 SGHRS and CDR2 YFSETQ. This CDR3 contains 16 residues. The ends were cut back, 4 bases at V and 0 bases at J, with 15 bases in the middle. The chain's CDR3 is CASSPRQPNSTDTQYF. CDR3 DNA sequence: TGCGCCAGCAGCCCCAGACAGCCGAATAGCACAGATACGCAGTATTTT.

The rearrangement links TRBV19 to TRBJ2-7; D is unresolved. The V end was cut by 2 bases, the J end by 3 bases, with 11 bases between. CDR3 length: 14 amino acids. Germline assignment: CDR1 LNHDA and CDR2 SQIVND (reference sequence). The CDR3 nucleotides read TGTGCCAGTAGTATATCCACGAATTACTACGAGCAGTACTTC. As protein: CASSISTNYYEQYF.

This chain uses TRBV29-1 with TRBJ2-1; D unclear. Trimming shortened V by 3 bases and J by 0 bases, and 9 bases separated the two germline ends. Germline CDR1 reads SQVTM; CDR2 reads ANQGSEA. This CDR3 spans 14 amino acids. This chain's CDR3 is CSVDRGSSYNEQFF. For the CDR3, the DNA is TGCAGCGTTGATCGAGGTAGCTCCTACAATGAGCAGTTCTTC.

The CDR3 is CASSWPSGKILGEQFF. The CDR3 nucleotides are TGTGCCAGCAGCTGGCCTAGCGGGAAAATTCTAGGTGAGCAGTTCTTC. This chain links TRBV11-2 with TRBJ2-1; 9 bases map to TRBD2. CDR3 length: 16 amino acids. V lost 4 bases, J lost 9 bases, and 13 bases stayed unmatched. The germline gives CDR1 SGHAT, CDR2 FQNNGV.

As DNA, the CDR3 is TGCGCCAGCAGCTTTCCCGAAGAGACCCAGTACTTC. Its translation is CASSFPEETQYF. The chain employs TRBV5-1 and TRBJ2-5; D unclear. There are 12 residues in the CDR3. From germline, CDR1 is SGHRS and CDR2 YFSETQ. Trimming removed 2 bases from V and 3 bases from J, with 5 bases in between.

This clone was counted once. V gene TRBV27 combines with J gene TRBJ1-1, with unresolved D. Trimming took off 2 bases at V and 7 bases at J, with 8 bases between the two ends. Germline-derived CDR1 and CDR2 are MNHEY and SMNVEV (reference sequence). This CDR3 has 12 amino acids. Here the CDR3 reads CASSLRGGEAFF. CDR3 sequence (DNA): TGTGCCAGCAGTTTAAGAGGAGGTGAAGCTTTCTTT.

This rearrangement joins TRBV5-1 to TRBJ1-1; D may be TRBD1 (5 bases). Per germline, CDR1 SGHRS and CDR2 YFSETQ. Deletions cut 0 bases from V and 6 bases from J, with 12 bases between. The CDR3 runs 14 residues. The CDR3 reads CASSLDLGGAEAFF. The CDR3, as DNA: TGCGCCAGCAGCTTGGATTTGGGGGGAGCTGAAGCTTTCTTT.

The V gene is TRBV28, the J gene TRBJ2-5; 10 nucleotides match TRBD2. Germline values: CDR1 MDHEN, CDR2 SYDVKM. The CDR3 has 15 residues. V gave up 6 bases and J gave up 4 bases; unmatched junction bases: 8. CDR3 in DNA: TGTGCCAGCAGGGGGGGACTAGCGAGAGGAGAGACCCAGTACTTC. Its protein is CASRGGLARGETQYF.